The 14 T cell receptor beta chains below all came from one sample that was sequenced in a study of cytomegalovirus exposure and HLA in healthy donors. PCR used 60 Vbeta primers and 13 Jbeta primers. The data were produced by immunoSEQ multiplex PCR, yet TCRdb's version contains in-frame clones alone and is incomplete. Found here are approximately 140,000 clones, about 77% of them singletons; the top ten hold around 1.7%. Sequenced input: PBMCs. Receptors were obtained from a female donor in good health and CMV-seronegative.

The chain has TRBV7-8 and TRBJ1-4; D is undetermined. The CDR3 covers 14 residues. V was trimmed by 0 bases and J by 10 bases, leaving 12 bases between them. CDR1 and CDR2 (germline): SGHVS, FQNEAQ. This CDR3 is CASSLAEVGGKLFF. CDR3 DNA sequence: TGTGCCAGCAGCTTAGCGGAGGTCGGCGGAAAACTGTTTTTT.

The genes are TRBV7-6 and TRBJ2-1; 9 bases fit TRBD1. CDR3 length: 17 residues. CDR1 and CDR2 from the germline V gene are SGHVS and FNYEAQ. V was clipped by 5 bases and J by 4 bases; unmatched bases: 12. CDR3 loop: CASSPTGGTGLYNEQFF. In DNA form, the CDR3 reads TGTGCCAGCAGCCCGACAGGGGGGACAGGGCTTTACAATGAGCAGTTCTTC.

V usage is TRBV9 and J usage is TRBJ2-7, with D perhaps TRBD2 (5 bases). CDR1 and CDR2 from the germline V gene are SGDLS and YYNGEE. The CDR3 loop spans 14 amino acids. V was trimmed by 4 bases and J by 3 bases, leaving 14 bases between them. The CDR3: CASSPLEGFYEQYF. The CDR3 DNA is TGTGCCAGCAGCCCTTTAGAGGGTTTCTACGAGCAGTACTTC.

The chain has TRBV7-3 and TRBJ1-1; perhaps TRBD1 as D (5 bases). CDR3 size: 15 residues. CDR1 and CDR2 from the germline V gene are SGHTA and FQGTGA. V was shortened by 2 bases and J by 7 bases, with 17 bases between the two germline ends. The CDR3 sequence: CASSLGAGAVGEAFF. Here the CDR3 DNA reads TGTGCCAGCAGCTTAGGGGCAGGCGCCGTAGGTGAAGCTTTCTTT.

The V gene is TRBV9, the J gene TRBJ1-2; the D is unclear. The CDR3 has 15 amino acids. The germline V and J ends were trimmed by 0 bases and 3 bases, with 12 bases remaining between them. Germline V gene sequence: CDR1 SGDLS, CDR2 YYNGEE. In nucleotides, the CDR3 is TGTGCCAGCAGCGTAGCTGATCGACACCACTATGGCTACACCTTC. Translated, it gives CASSVADRHHYGYTF.

Points on this clone: The DNA is left out, because the CDR3 cannot be placed on it with certainty; the CDR3 is given as TCRdb lists it. J is TRBJ2-2 and V is TRBV6-6; TRBD1 is the table's D call, not checked against the DNA. Germline lookup yields CDR1 MNHNY and CDR2 SVGAGI (reference sequence). The CDR3 is 16 residues long, counting both termini. The CDR3 is CASSSSTGGLTGELFF.

This sequence joins TRBV27 and TRBJ1-3; D is possibly TRBD1 (6 bases). Germline V gene data show CDR1 as MNHEY and CDR2 as SMNVEV (reference sequence). The ends were cut back, 3 bases at V and 0 bases at J, with 15 bases in the middle. CDR3 size: 17 residues. CDR3 DNA sequence: TGTGCCAGCAGTTTCTCAGGGGTATTATCCTCTGGAAACACCATATATTTT. Amino acids: CASSFSGVLSSGNTIYF.

The chain joins TRBV4-2 to TRBJ2-3; D perhaps matches TRBD1 (6 bases). Germline loops: CDR1 LGHNA, CDR2 YNFKEQ. CDR3 size: 13 residues. Deletions cut 7 bases from V and 4 bases from J, with 12 bases between. CDR3: CASNPTGADTQYF. In nucleotides, the CDR3 is TGTGCCAGCAACCCGACAGGCGCAGATACGCAGTATTTT.

The gene calls are TRBV19 and TRBJ2-4; the D is unclear. V lost 2 bases and J 5 bases, leaving 7 bases between the germline ends. This CDR3 has 13 residues. The germline V gene has CDR1 LNHDA and CDR2 SQIVND (reference sequence). The CDR3 coding sequence is TGTGCCAGTAGTATAAACTTTGAAAACATTCAGTACTTC. This codes for CASSINFENIQYF.

DNA of the CDR3: TGTGCCAGCAGTTCCAACAGGGGGCCCGATACGCAGTATTTT. As protein: CASSSNRGPDTQYF. The chain has TRBV27 and TRBJ2-3, with 9 bases matching TRBD1. Trimming at V came to 4 bases and at J to 6 bases, leaving 5 bases not matched to a gene. The CDR3 loop spans 14 amino acids. Germline values: CDR1 MNHEY, CDR2 SMNVEV (reference sequence).

This clone was seen a few times. The genes are TRBV25-1 and TRBJ1-4, with 7 bases identical to TRBD1. CDR1 and CDR2 (germline): MGHDK, SYGVNS. The CDR3 is 13 residues long. With 10 bases clipped from V and 8 bases from J, the junction kept 10 bases outside the gene matches. CDR3 region: CATEGTAKEKLFF. Written as DNA, the CDR3 is TGTGCCACCGAGGGGACAGCAAAGGAAAAACTGTTTTTT.

On this clone itself: An end of the junction differs from the germline gene, which may be a read error. The chain recombines TRBV7-9 with TRBJ1-3, with 8 bases that match TRBD1. Per germline, CDR1 SEHNR and CDR2 FQNEAQ (reference sequence). The CDR3 loop spans 11 amino acids. DNA of the CDR3: TGTGCCAGCAGCTTCGAGGACAGGGCACTTTTT. This codes for CASSFEDRALF.

V gene TRBV6-5 combines with J gene TRBJ1-5; D may be TRBD1 (5 bases). Germline V gives CDR1 MNHEY, CDR2 SVGAGI. The CDR3 loop spans 11 amino acids. Trimming removed 6 bases from V and 11 bases from J, with 11 bases in between. The CDR3 region has the DNA TGTGCCAGCAGAGCAGGGTCGTCCCAGCATTTT. Translated, it gives CASRAGSSQHF.

The gene calls are TRBV28 and TRBJ1-3, with a tentative D call TRBD1 (6 bases). The ends were cut back, 4 bases at V and 3 bases at J, with 16 bases in the middle. Germline V gives CDR1 MDHEN, CDR2 SYDVKM. CDR3 size: 16 residues. The CDR3 DNA sequence: TGTGCCAGCAGTTCCCCCCTTCAGGGGATTGGAAACACCATATATTTT. It specifies CASSSPLQGIGNTIYF.